Listed below are T cell receptor beta chains from one sample, sequenced in a study of blood T cell repertoires in COVID-19. The data were produced by immunoSEQ multiplex PCR, yet TCRdb's version contains in-frame clones alone and is incomplete. The sample has fewer than 100,000 clones, roughly 91% seen once. The sample taken for sequencing was peripheral blood. These receptors were obtained from a woman aged 80 or over with acute or convalescent COVID-19. The CDR3 runs from the conserved cysteine through the conserved F or W. A D gene is named only where the DNA matches it firmly. Size values are once, few and many counts, or a class for expanded clones, and some rows have none.

V gene	J gene	D gene	clone size	CDR3 length	CDR3 protein	CDR3 DNA
TRBV5-1	TRBJ2-2	NA	NA	13	CASSLQGTGELFF	TGCGCCAGCAGCTTACAGGGTACCGGGGAGCTGTTTTTT
TRBV3-1/TRBV3-2	TRBJ2-1	NA	NA	16	CASSQRGLTSYNEQFF	TGTGCCAGCAGCCAGAGGGGACTGACATCCTACAATGAGCAGTTCTTC
TRBV3-1/TRBV3-2	TRBJ1-5	TRBD1	NA	16	CASSQARQGPNQPQHF	TGTGCCAGCAGCCAAGCCCGACAGGGCCCGAATCAGCCCCAGCATTTT
TRBV12-3/TRBV12-4	TRBJ2-1	NA	NA	13	CASSFALGHQQFF	TGTGCCAGCAGTTTCGCCTTGGGACACCAGCAGTTCTTC
TRBV6-6	TRBJ2-1	TRBD1	NA	13	CASSRGTGNEQFF	TGTGCCAGCAGCCGCGGGACAGGGAATGAGCAGTTCTTC
TRBV5-8	TRBJ1-1	NA	once	15	CASDLAGLLNTEAFF	TGTGCCAGCGACCTGGCAGGGTTGCTAAACACTGAAGCTTTCTTT
TRBV15	TRBJ2-2	TRBD2	NA	16	CATSRDLAGWSGELFF	TGTGCCACCAGCAGAGACCTAGCGGGATGGTCCGGGGAGCTGTTTTTT
TRBV5-1	TRBJ2-5	TRBD2	NA	17	CASSLGLAGVIQETQYF	TGCGCCAGCAGCTTGGGCCTAGCGGGGGTTATCCAAGAGACCCAGTACTTC
TRBV13	TRBJ2-3	TRBD2	NA	18	CASSLGGSGLVRADTQYF	TGTGCCAGCAGCTTAGGAGGTAGCGGGCTGGTCCGAGCAGATACGCAGTATTTT
TRBV19	TRBJ2-1	TRBD1	NA	14	CASSIVTGVYEQFF	TGTGCCAGTAGTATCGTAACAGGGGTCTATGAGCAGTTCTTC
TRBV10-3	TRBJ2-1	TRBD2	NA	17	CAISEAQRGAMGDEQFF	TGTGCCATCAGTGAGGCCCAGCGGGGGGCGATGGGGGATGAGCAGTTCTTC
TRBV27	TRBJ2-7	TRBD1	NA	15	CASSSGQVNSYEQYF	TGTGCCAGCAGTTCGGGACAGGTCAACTCCTACGAGCAGTACTTC
TRBV30	TRBJ1-3	TRBD1	once	16	CAWQKDRGFSGNTIYF	TGTGCCTGGCAGAAAGACAGGGGCTTCTCTGGAAACACCATATATTTT
TRBV6-1	TRBJ1-6	NA	NA	13	CAGQSSYNSPLHF	TGTGCCGGACAGAGCTCCTATAATTCACCCCTCCACTTT
TRBV3-1/TRBV3-2	TRBJ2-3	NA	NA	15	CASSQAVYRTDTQYF	TGTGCCAGCAGCCAAGCGGTCTACCGCACAGATACGCAGTATTTT
TRBV4-3	TRBJ2-7	TRBD1	NA	15	CATDEGQGAPYEQYF	TGCGCCACAGACGAGGGACAGGGGGCCCCCTACGAGCAGTACTTC
TRBV10-3	TRBJ1-5	TRBD1	NA	14	CAISRTGGNQPQHF	TGTGCCATCAGTCGGACAGGCGGCAATCAGCCCCAGCATTTT
TRBV5-1	TRBJ2-6	TRBD2	NA	17	CASSFSGGGSGANVLTF	TGCGCCAGCAGCTTTAGCGGGGGGGGCTCTGGGGCCAACGTCCTGACTTTC